Following are 15 T cell receptor beta chains from one sample sequenced in a study of blood T cells in healthy people across ages. Then a second PCR, running about 6 to 12 cycles, was carried out with a sample-barcoded 5' primer and a J-beta primer mix. From the 5' RACE reads, TCRdb called clonotypes with MiXCR, one entry per CDR3 protein. The top ten hold 18% of the sample, which has about 780,000 distinct CDR3 sequences, around half seen once. Sequencing was carried out using blood. Source of these receptors: a man older than 75 in good health.

The rearrangement uses TRBV5-1 and TRBJ2-7; 8 bases agree with TRBD1. Germline loops: CDR1 SGHRS, CDR2 YFSETQ. V gave up 5 bases and J gave up 4 bases; unmatched junction bases: 14. This CDR3 spans 16 amino acids. The CDR3 DNA is TGCGCCAGCAGTTTAAACGTCGGGACAGGATTATACGAGCAGTACTTC. Protein: CASSLNVGTGLYEQYF.

The J gene is TRBJ2-1, the V gene TRBV10-3, with 9 bases fitting TRBD2. This CDR3 is built from 14 residues. V gave up 4 bases and J gave up 13 bases; unmatched junction bases: 11. Germline loops: CDR1 ENHRY, CDR2 SYGVKD. The CDR3 here is CAISASGNQETQFF. The CDR3 DNA sequence: TGTGCCATCAGTGCTAGCGGGAATCAAGAGACCCAGTTCTTC.

The rearrangement uses TRBV20-1 and TRBJ2-5; TRBD2 might be the D (5 bases). CDR1 and CDR2 from the germline V gene are DFQATT and SNEGSKA (reference sequence). This CDR3 has 15 residues. Trimming took 6 bases from V and 2 from J, leaving 19 bases between them. This chain's CDR3 is CSAPTPGRGQETQYF. The DNA of the CDR3 is TGCAGTGCACCGACCCCGGGGAGAGGGCAAGAGACCCAGTACTTC.

This clonotype was recorded a few times. This chain uses TRBV20-1 with TRBJ2-5, with no clear D. Germline values: CDR1 DFQATT, CDR2 SNEGSKA (reference sequence). The CDR3 totals 16 residues. Trimming took 3 bases from V and 2 from J, leaving 19 bases between them. CDR3 loop: CSARPPLGRSQETQYF. In DNA form, the CDR3 reads TGCAGTGCTAGGCCCCCCCTGGGAAGGTCTCAAGAGACCCAGTACTTC.

This chain uses TRBV7-2 with TRBJ1-2, with no clear D. V lost 1 base, J lost 8 bases, and 14 bases lay in between. The V gene's germline CDR1 is SGHTA and CDR2 FQGNSA. This CDR3 contains 14 residues. As DNA, the CDR3 is TGTGCCAGCAGCTTAGGCCGCGCCGGGTTGGGCTACACCTTC. It translates to CASSLGRAGLGYTF.

In this sample, this clonotype turned up a few times. The CDR3 is CASSFRDLLTDTQYF. The CDR3 DNA reads as TGTGCCAGCAGTTTCCGGGACTTGCTCACAGATACGCAGTATTTT. The chain has TRBV27 and TRBJ2-3; D is possibly TRBD2 (6 bases). The germline CDR1 and CDR2 sequences are MNHEY and SMNVEV (reference sequence). The CDR3 covers 15 residues. V lost 3 bases to trimming and J lost 2 bases, with 12 bases between them.

V gene TRBV11-2 combines with J gene TRBJ2-4; 10 nucleotides match TRBD1. The DNA matches TRBJ2-7 better at its end, which makes the J call doubtful. This CDR3 spans 15 amino acids. The germline CDR1 and CDR2 sequences are SGHAT and FQNNGV. The CDR3 region has the DNA TGTGCCAGCAGCCAGACGGGGACAGGGGTTGACGAGCAGTACTTC. Residues: CASSQTGTGVDEQYF.

This clonotype was detected a few times. This chain links TRBV20-1 with TRBJ2-7, with 10 bases that match TRBD1. Germline V gene lookup returns CDR1 DFQATT and CDR2 SNEGSKA (reference sequence). There are 14 residues in the CDR3. J was trimmed by 4 bases and V by 6 bases; bases with no gene match: 9. This CDR3 reads CSAPSRDRGYEQYF. DNA of the CDR3: TGCAGTGCCCCTTCCCGGGACAGGGGATACGAGCAGTACTTC.

V is TRBV5-1 and J is TRBJ1-2; D uncertain. Between the trimmed V and J ends, which lost 0 bases and 3 bases, there was a span of 12 bases. Germline CDR1 reads SGHRS; CDR2 reads YFSETQ. The CDR3 runs to 15 residues. The CDR3 DNA follows: TGCGCCAGCAGCTTGGGTTCCGGTGGGGACTATGGCTACACCTTC. Encoded protein: CASSLGSGGDYGYTF. The full variable domain, in which reference TRBV5-1 and TRBJ1-2 provide the parts outside the CDR3, is KAGVTQTPRYLIKTRGQQVTLSCSPISGHRSVSWYQQTPGQGLQFLFEYFSETQRNKGNFPGRFSGRQFSNSRSEMNVSTLELGDSALYLCASSLGSGGDYGYTFGSGTRLTVV.

The V and J genes are TRBV6-1 and TRBJ2-3; 7 bases align to TRBD2. J was trimmed by 2 bases and V by 0 bases; bases with no gene match: 5. From germline, CDR1 is MNHNS and CDR2 SASEGT. This CDR3 region has 16 residues. The chain's CDR3 is CASSEAVGGYTDTQYF. CDR3 coding DNA: TGTGCCAGCAGTGAAGCTGTGGGAGGGTACACAGATACGCAGTATTTT.

This clonotype was detected only a few times. The chain has TRBV10-3 and TRBJ2-1; TRBD2 agrees at 11 bases. The CDR3 has 18 residues. J gave up 4 bases and V 3 bases, and 11 bases lay outside the gene matches. CDR1 and CDR2 (germline): ENHRY, SYGVKD. CDR3 sequence (DNA): TGTGCCATCAGTGACGGCAGACTAGCGGGAATGATTTACAATGAGCAGTTCTTC. This codes for CAISDGRLAGMIYNEQFF.

A word on this clonotype: Being one base from a much bigger clone, this may be a read error. The chain joins TRBV20-1 to TRBJ2-1; 9 positions match TRBD1. Germline V gives CDR1 DFQATT, CDR2 SNEGSKA (reference sequence). The CDR3 consists of 19 residues. With 5 bases clipped from V and 0 bases from J, the junction kept 17 bases outside the gene matches. CDR3 DNA: TGCAGTGCTGGCGCTACGGGACAGGGAGGAGGGAACTCCTACAATGAGCAGTTCTTC. The encoded protein is CSAGATGQGGGNSYNEQFF.

The V gene is TRBV3-1, the J gene TRBJ1-2; D gene ambiguous. The CDR3 consists of 14 residues. Trimming left V 3 bases short and J 4 bases short, with 12 bases between. Germline V gives CDR1 LGHDT, CDR2 YNNKEL (reference sequence). Here the CDR3 DNA reads TGTGCCAGCAGCCATCAGACAAGCCCCTATGGCTACACCTTC. Translated, it gives CASSHQTSPYGYTF.

The rearrangement joins TRBV4-3 to TRBJ2-6; tentative D call: TRBD2 (5 bases). The germline CDR1 and CDR2 sequences are LGHNA and YSLEER. This CDR3 contains 18 residues. V was trimmed by 1 base and J by 1 base, leaving 14 bases between them. CDR3 in DNA: TGCGCCAGCAGCCAAGCCGGGGTAACTCCTTCTGGGGCCAACGTCCTGACTTTC. It is translated as CASSQAGVTPSGANVLTF.

The chain employs TRBV20-1 and TRBJ2-1, with TRBD2 identical over 10 bases. In germline, CDR1 is DFQATT, CDR2 SNEGSKA (reference sequence). CDR3 length: 13 amino acids. V shed 7 bases and J 9 bases; nucleotides not matched to a gene: 9. This chain's CDR3 is CSVSSGRGGEQFF. In DNA, the CDR3 is TGCAGTGTCTCTAGCGGGAGAGGAGGTGAGCAGTTCTTC.